What follows are 29 T cell receptor beta chains derived from one specimen sequenced in a study of graft-versus-host responses after intestinal transplantation. Generated by immunoSEQ multiplex PCR, the TCRdb table keeps only in-frame clones and is missing some. The sample has about 97,000 clones, over 75% seen once. The sample here was PBMCs, taken roughly 68 weeks after intestinal transplant. The receptors originated from a human patient who received an intestinal transplant, so some T cells may come from the graft donor.

The gene calls are TRBV6-5 and TRBJ2-1; D is ambiguous. The germline CDR1 and CDR2 sequences are MNHEY and SVGAGI. The V gene lost 2 bases and the J gene lost 7 bases, with 3 bases spanning the gap. This CDR3 region has 11 residues. CDR3 protein: CASSYRNEQFF. The CDR3, as DNA: TGTGCCAGCAGTTACCGGAATGAGCAGTTCTTC.

The DNA for the CDR3 is TGTGCCAGCAGCTTATTACCCAGCAACTACGAGCAGTACTTC. Its translation is CASSLLPSNYEQYF. The J gene is TRBJ2-7, the V gene TRBV7-8; D is uncertain. The CDR3 extends over 14 amino acids. CDR1 SGHVS and CDR2 FQNEAQ come from the germline V gene. Trimming left V 2 bases short and J 3 bases short, with 11 bases between.

In the case of this clone: One end of the junction does not line up with germline, which may come from a read error. The chain links TRBV7-7 to TRBJ2-3; possible D gene TRBD2, 5 bases. The CDR3 length is 13 residues. Per germline, CDR1 SSHAT and CDR2 FNYEAQ (reference sequence). The CDR3 bases are TGTGCTAGCAGCTTCGGGGTCGGAGATACGCAGTATTTT. Translated: CASSFGVGDTQYF.

V usage is TRBV7-3 and J usage is TRBJ1-3; D is ambiguous. Per the germline V gene, CDR1 is SGHTA and CDR2 is FQGTGA. Deletions cut 5 bases from V and 1 base from J, with 6 bases between. This CDR3 region has 13 residues. CDR3 nucleotide sequence: TGTGCCAGCAGCGGGGAGTCTGGAAACACCATATATTTT. Its translation is CASSGESGNTIYF. Drawing the rest from reference TRBV7-3 and TRBJ1-3, the complete variable domain is GAGVSQTPSNKVTEKGKYVELRCDPISGHTALYWYRQSLGQGPEFLIYFQGTGAADDSGLPNDRFFAVRPEGSVSTLKIQRTERGDSAVYLCASSGESGNTIYFGEGSWLTVV.

This chain joins TRBV18 and TRBJ1-1; the D is unclear. Trimming pared 2 bases from V and 1 base from J, leaving 5 bases between. CDR3 length equals 13 residues. From germline, CDR1 is KGHSH and CDR2 LQKENI. CDR3 nucleotides: TGTGCCAGCTCACCAGGCGAGAACACTGAAGCTTTCTTT. Protein: CASSPGENTEAFF.

This rearrangement joins TRBV11-2 to TRBJ2-3; tentatively, D is TRBD2 (5 bases). The V end was cut by 5 bases, the J end by 2 bases, with 20 bases between. This CDR3 has 17 residues. The germline V gene has CDR1 SGHAT and CDR2 FQNNGV. CDR3 loop: CASSRQNTEVSTDTQYF. As DNA, the CDR3 is TGTGCCAGCAGCCGACAAAATACGGAGGTGTCCACAGATACGCAGTATTTT.

This sequence joins TRBV6-5 and TRBJ1-5; tentatively, D is TRBD1 (5 bases). CDR3 length: 13 amino acids. Germline CDR1 MNHEY, CDR2 SVGAGI. The V end was cut by 7 bases, the J end by 3 bases, with 10 bases between. The CDR3 nucleotides read TGTGCCAGCACCGGACACTTCAATCAGCCCCAGCATTTT. It is translated as CASTGHFNQPQHF.

The chain carries TRBV5-1 and TRBJ2-5; 8 bases fit TRBD1. The closer fit of TRBJ2-7 to the DNA end suggests the J call may be wrong. Germline V gives CDR1 SGHRS, CDR2 YFSETQ. CDR3 size: 16 residues. The CDR3 spells CASSLTTGTGMYEQYF. The CDR3 coding sequence is TGCGCCAGCAGCTTGACCACCGGGACAGGAATGTACGAGCAGTACTTC.

In nucleotides, the CDR3 is TGTGCCAGCAGCTCTAGCGGGGGTCCCTACGAGCAGTACTTC. This codes for CASSSSGGPYEQYF. V is TRBV5-4 and J is TRBJ2-7; 10 positions match TRBD2. V lost 3 bases, J lost 2 bases, and 2 bases stayed unmatched. The CDR3 loop spans 14 amino acids. Germline V lookup: CDR1 SGHNT, CDR2 YYREEE (reference sequence).

V is TRBV7-9 and J is TRBJ2-2, with a tentative D call TRBD1 (8 bases). Trimming removed 9 bases at V and 3 bases at J, with 11 bases between. The CDR3 is made up of 13 amino acids. CDR1 is SEHNR and CDR2 is FQNEAQ in the germline V gene (reference sequence). The CDR3 DNA reads as TGTGCCAGTACAGGGGGGGACACCGGGGAGCTGTTTTTT. It is translated as CASTGGDTGELFF. Looking up the rest from reference TRBV7-9 and TRBJ2-2 gives the full variable domain: DTGVSQNPRHKITKRGQNVTFRCDPISEHNRLYWYRQTLGQGPEFLTYFQNEAQLEKSRLLSDRFSAERPKGSFSTLEIQRTEQGDSAMYLCASTGGDTGELFFGEGSRLTVL.

This sequence joins TRBV4-1 and TRBJ1-5; D remains unclear. The V end was cut by 3 bases, the J end by 5 bases, with 11 bases between. This CDR3 has 14 amino acids. Per germline, CDR1 MGHRA and CDR2 YSYEKL. The CDR3 sequence: CASSHVGIHQPQHF. CDR3 DNA: TGCGCCAGCAGCCATGTTGGTATCCATCAGCCCCAGCATTTT.

The CDR3 sequence is CASSYRDRSNYEQYF. The CDR3 DNA is TGTGCCAGCAGTTACAGGGACAGGTCCAACTACGAGCAGTACTTC. V gene TRBV6-6 combines with J gene TRBJ2-7; 8 nucleotides agree with TRBD1. The V gene end was trimmed by 2 bases and the J gene end by 3 bases; junction bases not matched to a gene: 6. The CDR3 runs to 15 residues. Germline CDR1 reads MNHNY; CDR2 reads SVGAGI (reference sequence).

The chain recombines TRBV9 with TRBJ1-2; D is undetermined. The CDR3 runs to 19 residues. The germline gives CDR1 SGDLS, CDR2 YYNGEE. V shed 4 bases and J shed 1 base, with 26 bases lying between them. The CDR3 DNA follows: TGTGCCAGCAGCCCCCTGCATACATGGGGTTTTAGTGTTAACTATGGCTACACCTTC. Protein: CASSPLHTWGFSVNYGYTF.

The chain recombines TRBV5-6 with TRBJ2-5; TRBD2 is a possible D gene (5 bases). The assigned J gene may be wrong: the sequence end matches TRBJ2-7 better. The CDR3 runs 13 residues. Germline CDR1 and CDR2: SGHDT and YYEEEE. The CDR3 coding sequence is TGTGCCAGCAGCTCTGGACTGACCTACGAGCAGTACTTC. It specifies CASSSGLTYEQYF.

This clone was observed a single time. The chain has TRBV5-8 and TRBJ2-3, with D possibly being TRBD1 or TRBD2 (5 bases each). The CDR3 is 14 amino acids. Germline values: CDR1 SGHTS, CDR2 YDEGEE. Between the trimmed V and J ends, which lost 4 bases and 5 bases, there was a span of 14 bases. The CDR3 here is CASSRWDPGDTQYF. The CDR3 DNA follows: TGTGCCAGCAGCCGCTGGGACCCAGGAGATACGCAGTATTTT.

Only a few counts were recorded for this clone. The chain carries TRBV21-1 and TRBJ1-5. TRBV21-1 is tagged as a pseudogene. The CDR3 is made up of 15 amino acids. CDR3 amino acids: CASSPWSGWHQPQHF. CDR3 DNA sequence: TGTGCCAGCAGCCCCTGGTCGGGGTGGCATCAGCCCCAGCATTTT.

The J gene is TRBJ2-7, the V gene TRBV23-1, with 8 bases fitting TRBD1. TRBV23-1 is classed as an ORF, of uncertain function. The CDR3 spans 14 residues. J was trimmed by 5 bases and V by 0 bases; bases with no gene match: 3. In DNA form, the CDR3 reads TGCGCCAGCAGTCAATCCAAGACAGGGGACGAGCAGTACTTC. Translated: CASSQSKTGDEQYF.

This clone was recorded once. This chain connects TRBV5-1 to TRBJ2-5; tentatively, D is TRBD2 (7 bases). The V gene lost 7 bases and the J gene lost 4 bases, with 14 bases spanning the gap. CDR1 and CDR2 (germline): SGHRS, YFSETQ. CDR3 length: 13 amino acids. The CDR3 bases are TGCGCCAGCGCGGGGGCCTCCCGAGAGACCCAGTACTTC. Its protein is CASAGASRETQYF.

The chain is built from TRBV7-2 and TRBJ2-7, with D perhaps TRBD2 (6 bases). CDR1 and CDR2 (germline): SGHTA, FQGNSA. V lost 1 base to trimming and J lost 1 base, with 8 bases between them. The length of the CDR3 is 14 residues. As DNA, the CDR3 is TGTGCCAGCAGCTTAGTCGCGGGATCCTACGAGCAGTACTTC. Protein sequence: CASSLVAGSYEQYF.

The chain is built from TRBV21-1 and TRBJ2-7; the table calls TRBD2, which could not be checked here. TRBV21-1 is a pseudogene locus. This CDR3 comprises 14 residues. The CDR3 region has the DNA TGTGCCAGCAGCAAGGGGACTCCTACCTACGAGCAGTACTTC. Its translation: CASSKGTPTYEQYF.

The J gene is TRBJ1-1, the V gene TRBV6-4; D is unclear. The CDR3 sequence is 13 residues long. Germline V lookup: CDR1 MRHNA, CDR2 SNTAGT. V lost 3 bases to trimming and J lost 3 bases, with 8 bases between them. CDR3 DNA: TGTGCCAGCAGTGAGGCGGAATACACTGAAGCTTTCTTT. Translation: CASSEAEYTEAFF.

V and J are TRBV6-5 and TRBJ2-7, with D unclear. The CDR3 has 13 residues. Germline V gene lookup returns CDR1 MNHEY and CDR2 SVGAGI. Deletions cut 5 bases from V and 4 bases from J, with 12 bases between. The CDR3 DNA sequence: TGTGCCAGCAGTGAGGTCCCAGAGTACGAGCAGTACTTC. Encoded protein: CASSEVPEYEQYF.

The rearrangement uses TRBV7-3 and TRBJ2-7, with 10 bases lining up with TRBD1. The germline V gene has CDR1 SGHTA and CDR2 FQGTGA. V shed 5 bases, J shed 6 bases, and the junction held 7 bases outside the gene matches. The CDR3 is made up of 14 amino acids. CDR3 coding DNA: TGTGCCAGCAGCGAGACAGGGGGCTATCGCGAGCAGTACTTC. The encoded protein is CASSETGGYREQYF.

The V and J genes are TRBV6-5 and TRBJ2-2, with D possibly TRBD2 on 6 matching bases. Per the germline V gene, CDR1 is MNHEY and CDR2 is SVGAGI. Trimming shortened V by 2 bases and J by 4 bases, and 11 bases separated the two germline ends. This CDR3 region has 15 residues. The CDR3 DNA reads TGTGCCAGCAGTTACGGCGGGGTACCCACCGGGGAGCTGTTTTTT. It encodes CASSYGGVPTGELFF.

The count of this clone is one. The V and J genes are TRBV5-1 and TRBJ2-1; TRBD2 agrees at 12 bases. Germline lookup yields CDR1 SGHRS and CDR2 YFSETQ. After removal of 3 bases from V and 3 bases from J, the junction contained 1 base not matched to a gene. CDR3 length: 15 residues. In DNA, the CDR3 is TGCGCCAGCAGCTGGGGACTAGCGGGCTACAATGAGCAGTTCTTC. This translates into CASSWGLAGYNEQFF.

V gene TRBV11-2 combines with J gene TRBJ2-5; possibly TRBD2 for D (5 bases). The V and J ends lost 4 bases and 7 bases respectively, with 13 bases between them. In germline, CDR1 is SGHAT, CDR2 FQNNGV. The CDR3 extends over 13 amino acids. The CDR3 coding sequence is TGTGCCAGCAGCTCGCGCGCGGGTTGGACCCAGTACTTC. Translated: CASSSRAGWTQYF.

The chain employs TRBV9 and TRBJ1-2; the D is unclear. The germline V gene encodes CDR1 SGDLS and CDR2 YYNGEE. The CDR3 has 13 residues. V shed 0 bases and J shed 3 bases, with 6 bases lying between them. Here the CDR3 DNA reads TGTGCCAGCAGCGTAGGCCAGCACTATGGCTACACCTTC. Translation: CASSVGQHYGYTF.

J is TRBJ1-6 and V is TRBV6-5; TRBD1 might be the D (5 bases). Trimming pared 2 bases from V and 10 bases from J, leaving 12 bases between. The CDR3 sequence is 14 residues long. Per germline, CDR1 MNHEY and CDR2 SVGAGI. CDR3 DNA sequence: TGTGCCAGCAGTTACAGGCAGGGCTGGTCACCCCTCCACTTT. Protein: CASSYRQGWSPLHF.

V usage is TRBV6-5 and J usage is TRBJ2-7, with D possibly being TRBD2 (7 bases). Germline V gene lookup returns CDR1 MNHEY and CDR2 SVGAGI. The CDR3 length is 15 residues. With 2 bases removed from V and 2 bases from J, the gap between germline ends came to 13 bases. The CDR3 DNA sequence: TGTGCCAGCAGTTACAGGGGCGGGGGCCCCTACGAGCAGTACTTC. This gives the protein CASSYRGGGPYEQYF.